This T cell receptor beta chain derives from a study of beta chain features in type 1 diabetes. Study at large: Examination covered some 99,000,000 sorted cells spanning all samples. Findings of the study overall: Shorter templates might be favored by PCR, equally in patients and controls. Moderate yet significant TCRB CDR3 shortening was seen in Type 1 diabetes patients in all four CD4+ subsets.

Per donor, one heparinised blood draw averaged approximately 110 mL. It was via CD45RO/CCR7/CD25/CD127/CD95/CD27 that CD4+ naive, central memory, regulatory and stem cell-like memory cells were sorted. This clone was picked up one time. Its antigen is currently unknown. The germline CDR1 and CDR2 sequences are SQVTM and ANQGSEA. The V segment lost 7 bases and the J segment 2 bases; nucleotides outside the gene matches: 7. CDR3 length equals 14 residues. What was sequenced were expressed TCRB transcripts, since all of the isolated RNA had been reverse transcribed. The table came from immunoSEQ multiplex PCR; TCRdb's copy has only in-frame clones and leaves some out. In the table there are about 27,000 clones, 55% to 60% of which are singletons.

This TCR derives from a young woman with type 1 diabetes. V usage is TRBV29-1 and J usage is TRBJ1-4, with TRBD1 matching 7 bases. Sequencing was done on a sample of Tregs from blood. DNA for the CDR3: TGCAGCGCTGCCGCACAGGGGACTAATGAAAAACTGTTTTTT. Translated: CSAAAQGTNEKLFF.